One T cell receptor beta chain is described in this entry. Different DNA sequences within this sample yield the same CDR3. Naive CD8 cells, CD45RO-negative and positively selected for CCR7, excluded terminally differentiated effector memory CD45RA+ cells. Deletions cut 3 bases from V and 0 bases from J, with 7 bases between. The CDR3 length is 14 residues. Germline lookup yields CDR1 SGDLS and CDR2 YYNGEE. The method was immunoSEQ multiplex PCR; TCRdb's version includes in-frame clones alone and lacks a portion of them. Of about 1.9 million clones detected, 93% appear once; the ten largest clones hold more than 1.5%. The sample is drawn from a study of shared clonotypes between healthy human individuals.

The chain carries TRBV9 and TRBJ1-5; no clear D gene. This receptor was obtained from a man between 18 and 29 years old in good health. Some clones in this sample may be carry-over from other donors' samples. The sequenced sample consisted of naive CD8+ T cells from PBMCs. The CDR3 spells CASSATDSNQPQHF. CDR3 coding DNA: TGTGCCAGCAGCGCCACAGATAGCAATCAGCCCCAGCATTTT.